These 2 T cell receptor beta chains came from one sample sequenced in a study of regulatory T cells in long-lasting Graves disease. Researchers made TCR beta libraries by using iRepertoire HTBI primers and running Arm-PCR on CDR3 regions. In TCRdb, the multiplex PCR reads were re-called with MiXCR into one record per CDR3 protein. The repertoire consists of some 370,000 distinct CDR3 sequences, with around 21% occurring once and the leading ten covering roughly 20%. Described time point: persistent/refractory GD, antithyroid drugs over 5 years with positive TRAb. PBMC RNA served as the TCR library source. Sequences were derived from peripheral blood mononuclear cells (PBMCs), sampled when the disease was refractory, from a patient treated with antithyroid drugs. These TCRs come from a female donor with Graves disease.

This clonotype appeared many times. The CDR3 DNA reads TGTGCCGGGCGGCCGGGGACAGGGGACACCGGGGAGCTGTTTTTT. Its translation is CAGRPGTGDTGELFF. This chain joins TRBV7-9 and TRBJ2-2; 10 bases are a match to TRBD1. Germline CDR1 SEHNR, CDR2 FQNEAQ (reference sequence). V shed 11 bases, J shed 3 bases, and the junction held 9 bases outside the gene matches. This CDR3 spans 15 amino acids.

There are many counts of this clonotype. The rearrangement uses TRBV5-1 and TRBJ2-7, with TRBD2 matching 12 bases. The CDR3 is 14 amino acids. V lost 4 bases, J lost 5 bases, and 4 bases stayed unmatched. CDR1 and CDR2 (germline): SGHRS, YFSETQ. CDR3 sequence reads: CASSRTSGINEQYF. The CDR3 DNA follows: TGCGCCAGCAGCAGGACTAGCGGGATTAACGAGCAGTACTTC. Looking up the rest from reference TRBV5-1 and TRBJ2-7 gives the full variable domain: KAGVTQTPRYLIKTRGQQVTLSCSPISGHRSVSWYQQTPGQGLQFLFEYFSETQRNKGNFPGRFSGRQFSNSRSEMNVSTLELGDSALYLCASSRTSGINEQYFGPGTRLTVT.